These T cell receptor beta chains were read from a single sample in a study of post-analysis software for immune sequencing data. MiXCR, run by TCRdb on the PCR reads, gives a single entry per CDR3 protein. The data contain 350,000 to 450,000 distinct CDR3 sequences, roughly 40% of them singletons. Input material: blood. These receptors all come from a girl aged 2 to 10 with multiple sclerosis. CDR3s leave out the opening cysteine and the closing phenylalanine or tryptophan.

>TRBJ2-7|TRBV7-9|11
ASSPTGAREQY
>TRBJ2-7|TRBV29-1|10
SVEDLLHEQY
>TRBJ2-7|TRBV18|13
ASSPRLTGPYEQY
>TRBJ1-1|TRBV7-9|11
ASSLNWNTEAF
>TRBJ2-3|TRBV7-2|10
ASSPGRNTQY
>TRBJ2-5|TRBV20-1|13
SGRPARDIQETQY
>TRBJ1-1|TRBV2|13
ASSVPDRGDTEAF
>TRBJ1-1|TRBV18|12
ASQTGTYNTEAF
>TRBJ1-2|TRBV9|11
ASSDSGGYGYT
>TRBJ1-2|TRBV20-1|13
SANGLGDLNYGYT
>TRBJ2-1|TRBV29-1|12
SVEPDRGYNEQF
>TRBJ2-1|TRBV10-3|12
AISEGPPYNEQF
>TRBJ1-1|TRBV5-1|12
ASSLAQQPTEAF
>TRBJ2-5|TRBV7-9|12
ASSRGPSRGTQY
>TRBJ2-6|TRBV28|15
ASSLLGTPTGANVLT
>TRBJ2-5|TRBV29-1|10
SVEGVEETQY
>TRBJ1-4|TRBV7-9|13
ASRHGPRGTEKLF
>TRBJ1-4|TRBV20-1|10
SASNSPEKLF
>TRBJ2-1|TRBV3-1|13
ASSQGTWGYNEQF
>TRBJ1-1|TRBV29-1|10
SVKGLNTEAF
>TRBJ1-2|TRBV28|10
ASRIGTYGYT
>TRBJ2-3|TRBV12-3/TRBV12-4|12
ASSRRGGTDAQY
>TRBJ1-1|TRBV7-2|13
ASSLRPDRVTEAF
>-|TRBV5-1|15
ASSLEPGGNRIYEQY
>TRBJ2-4|TRBV5-6|12
ASSLQGTKDIQY
>TRBJ1-1|TRBV6-2/TRBV6-3|10
ASSYEGNEAF
>TRBJ1-2|TRBV19|15
ASSIQGSAVGVYGYT
>TRBJ2-3|TRBV5-1|13
ASSLDRASSDTQY
>TRBJ1-1|TRBV7-9|15
ASSLGALDRENTEAF
>TRBJ1-1|TRBV10-3|11
AISTRRNTEAF
>TRBJ2-5|TRBV7-6|11
ASSYGLAETQY
>TRBJ2-2|TRBV7-2|14
ASSSRRGGVFGGLF
>TRBJ1-5|TRBV4-3|14
ASSQEYRALNQPQH
>TRBJ2-7|TRBV28|14
ASSSNPPQGGYEQY
>TRBJ2-1|TRBV7-2|14
ASSLGASGSFYEQF
>TRBJ2-3|TRBV7-3|12
ASSPGQGRGTQY
>TRBJ2-1|TRBV6-1|13
ASNSGKKSYNEQF
>TRBJ2-5|TRBV7-8|12
ASSLELYQETQY
>TRBJ1-1|TRBV25-1|12
ASRQDGYGTEAF
>TRBJ2-2|TRBV29-1|11
SARVRGTGELF
>TRBJ2-5|TRBV20-1|11
SGDREGRETQY